The clone carrying this T cell receptor (beta chain) was picked up many times. Its antigen is still unknown. This entry belongs to a study of identical twins. Study-wide findings and caveats: The study found excess low generation probability among twin-shared out-of-frame alpha sequences.

This CDR3 region has 14 residues. The germline V gene has CDR1 SGHRS and CDR2 YFSETQ. The germline V and J ends were trimmed by 0 bases and 4 bases, with 9 bases remaining between them. From the 5' RACE reads, TCRdb called clonotypes with MiXCR, one entry per CDR3 protein. The table shows 150,000 or so distinct CDR3 sequences, with around 3.5% occurring only once. The sequenced sample consisted of memory T cells sorted from blood. This receptor was taken from a man younger than 30 in good health. The chain joins TRBV5-1 to TRBJ2-3; D possibly corresponds to TRBD1 (5 bases). The CDR3 nucleotides are TGCGCCAGCAGCTTGGAGCAGGGCCCAGATACGCAGTATTTT. It translates to CASSLEQGPDTQYF.